This T cell receptor (beta chain) was captured in a study of shared clonotypes between healthy human individuals. Turning to the study itself: Three CD4 naive, three CD4 memory, two CD8 naive and one CD8 memory plate were used per donor.

Genomic DNA from each subset was divided evenly over several immunoSEQ plates. Produced via immunoSEQ multiplex PCR; TCRdb's table is partial and in-frame only. This repertoire shows 1.6 million or so clones, 98% to 99% found once; its top ten account for roughly 0.36%. Sequenced material: naive CD4+ T cells sorted from blood. Subset: CD45RA+ positively selected. This receptor was obtained from a man aged 30-40 years in good health.

This chain's CDR3 is CASRARDRHSGNTIYF. The CDR3 nucleotides are TGTGCCAGCAGAGCTCGGGACAGACACTCTGGAAACACCATATATTTT. The chain recombines TRBV6-6 with TRBJ1-3, with 7 bases that match TRBD1. With V trimmed by 6 bases and J by 0 bases, 8 bases remained unmatched. This CDR3 is built from 16 residues. Per the germline V gene, CDR1 is MNHNY and CDR2 is SVGAGI (reference sequence).